One sample yielded the 17 T cell receptor beta chains listed below, sequenced in a study of blood T cells in healthy people across ages. A second PCR of 7 to 11 cycles used a sample-barcoded 5' primer and a J-beta primer mix. TCRdb recomputed calls from the 5' RACE reads with MiXCR, one row per CDR3 protein. The sample yields hundreds of thousands of distinct CDR3 sequences, roughly 25% seen once. This sample also appeared in a second study, on T cells of mothers and their children.

Sequenced input: blood. The receptor set was obtained from a boy aged 5-17 years in good health.

This clonotype showed up just once. The CDR3 loop reads CSAREMTSGTHETQYF. For the CDR3, the DNA is TGCAGTGCTAGAGAAATGACTAGCGGGACACATGAGACCCAGTACTTC. The chain recombines TRBV20-1 with TRBJ2-5, with 11 bases aligning to TRBD2. The junction had 8 bases not matched to a gene; V was cut back by 0 bases and J by 5 bases. Looked up from germline, CDR1 is DFQATT and CDR2 is SNEGSKA (reference sequence). The CDR3 length is 16 residues.

This sequence joins TRBV21-1 and TRBJ2-7; the D call in the table, TRBD2, was not verified against the DNA. TRBV21-1 is noted as a pseudogene. The CDR3 extends over 13 amino acids. The CDR3 spells CAKRASSSDEQYF. The DNA for the CDR3 is TGCGCCAAACGGGCTAGCTCCTCGGACGAGCAGTACTTC.

The rearrangement uses TRBV6-5 and TRBJ1-1; D unclear. The V end lost 0 bases, the J end lost 0 bases, and 14 bases lay between the germline ends. Germline CDR1 is MNHEY and CDR2 is SVGAGI. The CDR3 totals 17 residues. Here the CDR3 reads CASSYSFGSLMNTEAFF. Written as DNA, the CDR3 is TGTGCCAGCAGTTACTCTTTTGGGTCGCTGATGAACACTGAAGCTTTCTTT.

In its sample, this clonotype was seen a few times. This chain links TRBV29-1 with TRBJ2-5; D ambiguous. The DNA end is more similar to TRBJ2-7, so the J call may be wrong. The germline gives CDR1 SQVTM, CDR2 ANQGSEA. The CDR3 length is 12 residues. This CDR3 is CSVENRAYEQYF. The CDR3 DNA reads TGCAGCGTTGAGAACAGAGCCTACGAGCAGTACTTC.

The chain's CDR3 is CASSLALDSGVDTQYF. The CDR3 nucleotides are TGTGCCAGCAGCTTAGCGTTAGACTCTGGGGTCGATACGCAGTATTTT. The chain links TRBV7-8 to TRBJ2-3; D is ambiguous. CDR3 length: 16 amino acids. From germline, CDR1 is SGHVS and CDR2 FQNEAQ. Between the trimmed V and J ends, which lost 0 bases and 6 bases, there was a span of 16 bases.

V gene TRBV9 combines with J gene TRBJ2-3, with D hard to call. V lost 3 bases and J 4 bases, leaving 15 bases between the germline ends. Germline V lookup: CDR1 SGDLS, CDR2 YYNGEE. CDR3 length: 15 amino acids. CDR3 DNA: TGTGCCAGCAGCGCCCTAGGGATTGCGGCAGATACGCAGTATTTT. Translating gives CASSALGIAADTQYF.

The V and J genes are TRBV29-1 and TRBJ2-4, with TRBD1 matching 8 bases. V was pared by 4 bases and J by 4 bases, with 6 bases of the junction left unmatched. This CDR3 region has 14 residues. The germline CDR1 and CDR2 sequences are SQVTM and ANQGSEA. The CDR3 is CSVARQGAKNIQYF. DNA of the CDR3: TGCAGCGTTGCGAGGCAGGGGGCAAAAAACATTCAGTACTTC. Drawing the rest from reference TRBV29-1 and TRBJ2-4, the complete variable domain is SAVISQKPSRDICQRGTSLTIQCQVDSQVTMMFWYRQQPGQSLTLIATANQGSEATYESGFVIDKFPISRPNLTFSTLTVSNMSPEDSSIYLCSVARQGAKNIQYFGAGTRLSVL.

The gene calls are TRBV5-6 and TRBJ2-2, with 9 nucleotides matching TRBD1. The germline gives CDR1 SGHDT, CDR2 YYEEEE. The CDR3 length is 15 residues. The ends lost 4 bases at V and 5 bases at J; junction bases unmatched: 6. The CDR3 bases are TGTGCCAGCAGCCTGGGGACAGGGTTTACCGGGGAGCTGTTTTTT. Translating it yields CASSLGTGFTGELFF. The variable domain in full, completed from reference TRBV5-6 and TRBJ2-2, reads DAGVTQSPTHLIKTRGQQVTLRCSPKSGHDTVSWYQQALGQGPQFIFQYYEEEERQRGNFPDRFSGHQFPNYSSELNVNALLLGDSALYLCASSLGTGFTGELFFGEGSRLTVL.

This clonotype has more than one count but fewer than ten. The gene calls are TRBV29-1 and TRBJ2-5; 8 bases are shared with TRBD1. Trimming removed 8 bases from V and 3 bases from J; junction bases left unmatched: 11. This CDR3 is built from 14 residues. The germline V gene has CDR1 SQVTM and CDR2 ANQGSEA. This chain's CDR3 is CSYSRQGRKETQYF. CDR3 DNA: TGCAGCTACTCCAGACAGGGGAGGAAAGAGACCCAGTACTTC.

This clonotype appeared a single time. The rearrangement joins TRBV14 to TRBJ2-1; TRBD1 matches 7 bases. In germline, CDR1 is SGHDN, CDR2 FVKESK. The CDR3 runs 13 residues. After removal of 6 bases from V and 9 bases from J, the junction contained 8 bases not matched to a gene. This chain's CDR3 is CASRRTGDSEQFF. Here the CDR3 DNA reads TGTGCCAGCAGGCGTACAGGGGACAGTGAGCAGTTCTTC.

This clonotype came up a few times. This sequence joins TRBV5-1 and TRBJ2-7; D remains unclear. This CDR3 contains 14 residues. Germline V gene data show CDR1 as SGHRS and CDR2 as YFSETQ. Trimming cost V 2 bases and J 3 bases, with 12 bases left between them. The CDR3 DNA reads TGCGCCAGCAGCTTCGCACAATCGGGCTACGAGCAGTACTTC. Its protein is CASSFAQSGYEQYF.

This clonotype was recorded at least ten times. The chain couples TRBV15 to TRBJ2-1; 9 nucleotides line up with TRBD1. Germline CDR1 is LNHNV and CDR2 is YYDKDF (reference sequence). V shed 1 base and J 10 bases; nucleotides not matched to a gene: 11. The CDR3 length is 16 residues. The CDR3 nucleotides read TGTGCCACCAGCAGAGTTGGTTTGCGGGGGACAGGGGAGCAGTTCTTC. The encoded protein is CATSRVGLRGTGEQFF.

The chain joins TRBV4-1 to TRBJ2-2; TRBD1 aligns across 7 bases. V shed 0 bases, J shed 0 bases, and the junction held 7 bases outside the gene matches. This CDR3 spans 18 amino acids. CDR1 MGHRA and CDR2 YSYEKL come from the germline V gene. The CDR3 DNA reads as TGCGCCAGCAGCCAAGAGGGTTTACAGGGGCCGAACACCGGGGAGCTGTTTTTT. Translated: CASSQEGLQGPNTGELFF.

V gene TRBV3-1 combines with J gene TRBJ2-5; no reliable D call. V lost 4 bases to trimming and J lost 0 bases, with 12 bases between them. The CDR3 contains 15 residues. Germline CDR1 reads LGHDT; CDR2 reads YNNKEL (reference sequence). The CDR3 is CASSPVPRYQETQYF. In DNA, the CDR3 is TGTGCCAGCAGCCCCGTACCCCGGTACCAAGAGACCCAGTACTTC.

This chain connects TRBV29-1 to TRBJ1-1, with D perhaps matching TRBD1 (5 bases). V lost 7 bases and J 8 bases, leaving 14 bases between the germline ends. Looked up from germline, CDR1 is SQVTM and CDR2 is ANQGSEA. CDR3 length: 11 residues. CDR3 in DNA: TGCAGCGAGGTCAGGGAGGGCGAAGCTTTCTTT. It is translated as CSEVREGEAFF.

This chain links TRBV6-5 with TRBJ2-3; tentative D call: TRBD2 (5 bases). Germline CDR1 reads MNHEY; CDR2 reads SVGAGI. The CDR3 sequence is 14 residues long. The germline V and J ends were trimmed by 4 bases and 2 bases, with 10 bases remaining between them. CDR3 region: CASSSSGFTDTQYF. CDR3 nucleotide sequence: TGTGCCAGCAGTTCCTCGGGGTTCACAGATACGCAGTATTTT.

The genes are TRBV5-1 and TRBJ1-2; 7 bases map to TRBD1. Germline V lookup: CDR1 SGHRS, CDR2 YFSETQ. The CDR3 runs 12 residues. V gave up 7 bases and J gave up 6 bases; unmatched junction bases: 6. The CDR3 here is CASGITGDGYTF. CDR3 nucleotide sequence: TGCGCCAGCGGAATTACAGGGGATGGCTACACCTTC.